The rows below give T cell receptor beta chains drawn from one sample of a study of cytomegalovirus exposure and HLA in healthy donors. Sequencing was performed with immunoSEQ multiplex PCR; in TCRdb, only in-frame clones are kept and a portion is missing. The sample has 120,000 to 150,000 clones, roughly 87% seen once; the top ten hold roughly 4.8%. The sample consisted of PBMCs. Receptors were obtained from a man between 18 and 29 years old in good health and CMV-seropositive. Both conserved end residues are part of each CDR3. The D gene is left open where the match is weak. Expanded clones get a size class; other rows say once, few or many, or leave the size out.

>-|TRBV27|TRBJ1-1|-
TGTGCCAGCAGTTTAGGGTCGGGGACTGAAGCTTTCTTT
CASSLGSGTEAFF
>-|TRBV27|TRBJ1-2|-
TGTGCCAGCAGTTTAATGGGGGCCGGGGGCTACACCTTC
CASSLMGAGGYTF
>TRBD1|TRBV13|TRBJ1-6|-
TGTGCCAGCAGACCGGGACAGAAGGCTTCACCCCTCCACTTT
CASRPGQKASPLHF
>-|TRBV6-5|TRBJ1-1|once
TGTGCCAGCAGTTACACCGACAGCCTGAACACTGAAGCTTTCTTT
CASSYTDSLNTEAFF
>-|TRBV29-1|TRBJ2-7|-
TGCAGCGTAATGACACCCTCCTACGAGCAGTACTTC
CSVMTPSYEQYF
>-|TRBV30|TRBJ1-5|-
TGTGCCTGGAGTGTAAAAGGGAGCCAGCCCCAGCATTTT
CAWSVKGSQPQHF
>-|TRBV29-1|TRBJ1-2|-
TGCAGCGTTGAATTGGGACTTTTCTACACCTTC
CSVELGLFYTF
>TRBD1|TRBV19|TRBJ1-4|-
TGTGCCAGTAGTGCACAGGGGTTTTATGAAAAACTGTTTTTT
CASSAQGFYEKLFF
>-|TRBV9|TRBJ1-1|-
TGTGCCAGCAGCGTAGACAGGGACACTGAAGCTTTCTTT
CASSVDRDTEAFF
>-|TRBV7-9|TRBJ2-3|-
TGTGCCAGCAGCCCAGACTTAGCTAACACAGATACGCAGTATTTT
CASSPDLANTDTQYF
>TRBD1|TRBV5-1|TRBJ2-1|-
TGCGCCAGCAGCAAAGAGCCCACAGGGGTATTGCACAATGAGCAGTTCTTC
CASSKEPTGVLHNEQFF
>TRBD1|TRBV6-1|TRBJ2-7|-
TGTGCCAGCAGTGTTGGTCAGACAGGGGTAATCTACGAGCAGTACTTC
CASSVGQTGVIYEQYF
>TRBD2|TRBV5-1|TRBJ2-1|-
TGCGCCAGCAGCTCGACGGCGGGGGGACCCCTCAATGAGCAGTTCTTC
CASSSTAGGPLNEQFF
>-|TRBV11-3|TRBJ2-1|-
TGTGCCAGCAGCTCGCCCGGGGACAATGAGCAGTTCTTC
CASSSPGDNEQFF